A single sample is the source of the 8 T cell receptor beta chains below, sequenced in a study of blood T cell repertoires in COVID-19. The data were produced by immunoSEQ multiplex PCR, yet TCRdb's version contains in-frame clones alone and is incomplete. Among about 170,000 clones listed, around nine tenths were seen once. Input material: peripheral blood. These receptors came from a man aged 45 to 65 who had recovered from COVID-19.

V is TRBV6-2 or TRBV6-3 and J is TRBJ1-1; perhaps TRBD1 as D (5 bases). Germline CDR1 reads MNHEY; CDR2 reads SVGEGT. The CDR3 covers 12 residues. Trimming cost V 2 bases and J 10 bases, with 11 bases left between them. The chain's CDR3 is CASSYGGLAAFF. CDR3 coding DNA: TGTGCCAGCAGTTACGGGGGGTTAGCAGCTTTCTTT.

The chain uses TRBV6-2 or TRBV6-3 and TRBJ2-7, with 14 bases that match TRBD2. The V gene's germline CDR1 is MNHEY and CDR2 SVGEGT. V was pared by 5 bases and J by 7 bases, with 4 bases of the junction left unmatched. The CDR3 contains 14 residues. The CDR3 DNA reads as TGTGCCAGCAGTGGACTAGCGGGGGGTAGAGAGCAGTACTTC. Its protein product is CASSGLAGGREQYF.

The rearrangement links TRBV6-2 or TRBV6-3 to TRBJ2-2; 10 positions agree with TRBD2. The germline V gene encodes CDR1 MNHEY and CDR2 SVGEGT. The CDR3 spans 15 residues. Unmatched junction bases numbered 4, after V lost 4 bases and J lost 5 bases. The CDR3 loop is CASSLAGGRTGELFF. As DNA, the CDR3 is TGTGCCAGCAGTTTAGCGGGGGGACGGACCGGGGAGCTGTTTTTT.

The chain links TRBV7-8 to TRBJ2-2, with 14 bases matching TRBD2. V trimming: 7 bases; J trimming: 6 bases; junction bases outside the gene matches: 13. The CDR3 length is 18 residues. The germline gives CDR1 SGHVS, CDR2 FQNEAQ. The CDR3 DNA sequence: TGTGCCAGCACCTCGGGACTAGCGGGAGTCGGAAGCGCCGGGGAGCTGTTTTTT. This gives the protein CASTSGLAGVGSAGELFF.

This rearrangement joins TRBV18 to TRBJ2-5; D remains ambiguous. Trimming cost V 0 bases and J 1 base, with 6 bases left between them. Germline lookup yields CDR1 KGHSH and CDR2 LQKENI. This CDR3 is built from 14 residues. DNA for the CDR3: TGTGCCAGCTCACCACCAGAACTCCAAGAGACCCAGTACTTC. Its translation is CASSPPELQETQYF.

The rearrangement joins TRBV28 to TRBJ1-2; TRBD1 might be the D (5 bases). Trimming shortened V by 5 bases and J by 8 bases, and 18 bases separated the two germline ends. Germline CDR1 reads MDHEN; CDR2 reads SYDVKM. This CDR3 spans 14 amino acids. The CDR3 coding sequence is TGTGCCAGCAGTACCCTTACCGGGACTATCGGCTACACCTTC. Residues: CASSTLTGTIGYTF.

The V and J genes are TRBV12-5 and TRBJ1-1; D gene uncertain. CDR1 and CDR2 from the germline V gene are LGHNT and FRNRAP. This CDR3 is built from 12 residues. V was cut by 1 base and J by 7 bases, with 7 bases left in between. CDR3 in amino acids: CASGLGAGEAFF. CDR3 nucleotides: TGTGCTAGTGGTTTGGGGGCAGGTGAAGCTTTCTTT. Based on the CDR3 plus reference TRBV12-5 and TRBJ1-1, the full variable domain is DARVTQTPRHKVTEMGQEVTMRCQPILGHNTVFWYRQTMMQGLELLAYFRNRAPLDDSGMPKDRFSAEMPDATLATLKIQPSEPRDSAVYFCASGLGAGEAFFGQGTRLTVV.

The chain combines TRBV11-2 with TRBJ2-5, with 14 bases lining up with TRBD2. The V segment lost 4 bases and the J segment 1 base; nucleotides outside the gene matches: 5. The CDR3 sequence is 17 residues long. Germline V lookup: CDR1 SGHAT, CDR2 FQNNGV. This CDR3 reads CASSSRGLAGAQETQYF. The CDR3 DNA reads as TGTGCCAGCAGCTCCCGGGGACTAGCGGGGGCCCAAGAGACCCAGTACTTC.